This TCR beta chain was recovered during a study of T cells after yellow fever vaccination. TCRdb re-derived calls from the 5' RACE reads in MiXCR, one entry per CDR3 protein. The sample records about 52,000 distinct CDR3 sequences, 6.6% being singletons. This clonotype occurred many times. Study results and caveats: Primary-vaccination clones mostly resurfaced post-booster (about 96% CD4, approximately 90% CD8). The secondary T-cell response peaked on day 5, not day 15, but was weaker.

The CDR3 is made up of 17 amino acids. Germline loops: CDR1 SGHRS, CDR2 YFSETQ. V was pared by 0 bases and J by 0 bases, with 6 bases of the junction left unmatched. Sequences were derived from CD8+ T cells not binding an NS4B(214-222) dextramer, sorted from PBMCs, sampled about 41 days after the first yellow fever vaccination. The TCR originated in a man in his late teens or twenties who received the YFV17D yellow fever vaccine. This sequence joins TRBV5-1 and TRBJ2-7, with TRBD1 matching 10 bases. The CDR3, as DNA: TGCGCCAGCAGCTTGGGCGCCGGGACAGGGGTCTCCTACGAGCAGTACTTC. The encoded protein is CASSLGAGTGVSYEQYF.